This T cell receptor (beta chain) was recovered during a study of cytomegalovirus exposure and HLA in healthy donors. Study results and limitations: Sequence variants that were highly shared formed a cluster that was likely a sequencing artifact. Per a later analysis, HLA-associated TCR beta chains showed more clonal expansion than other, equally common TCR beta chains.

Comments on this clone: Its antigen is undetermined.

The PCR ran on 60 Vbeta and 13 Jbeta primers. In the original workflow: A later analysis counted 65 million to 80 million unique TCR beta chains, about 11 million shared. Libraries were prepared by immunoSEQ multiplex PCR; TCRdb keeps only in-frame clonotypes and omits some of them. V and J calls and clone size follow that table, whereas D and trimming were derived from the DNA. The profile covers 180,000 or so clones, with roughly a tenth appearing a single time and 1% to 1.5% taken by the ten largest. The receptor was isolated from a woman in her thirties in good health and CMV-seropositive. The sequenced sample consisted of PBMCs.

CDR3 region: CASSWGPAGDGGEQFF. CDR3 coding DNA: TGCGCCAGCAGCTGGGGCCCAGCGGGAGATGGGGGAGAGCAGTTCTTC. The chain is built from TRBV4-1 and TRBJ2-1; 8 bases align to TRBD2. The V gene's germline CDR1 is MGHRA and CDR2 YSYEKL. The CDR3 has 16 residues. V shed 5 bases, J shed 10 bases, and the junction held 16 bases outside the gene matches.